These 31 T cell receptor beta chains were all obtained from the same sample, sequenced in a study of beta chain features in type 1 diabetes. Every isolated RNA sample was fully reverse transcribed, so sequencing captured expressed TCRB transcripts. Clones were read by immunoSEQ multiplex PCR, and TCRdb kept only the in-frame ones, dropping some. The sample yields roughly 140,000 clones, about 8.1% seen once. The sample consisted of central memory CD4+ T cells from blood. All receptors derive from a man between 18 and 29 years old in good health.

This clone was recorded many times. The CDR3 bases are TGTGCCATCAGTGATTATACTACCGACAATGAGCAGTTCTTC. Translating gives CAISDYTTDNEQFF. This chain joins TRBV10-3 and TRBJ2-1, with D unresolved. Trimming removed 3 bases from V and 5 bases from J, with 11 bases in between. Per germline, CDR1 ENHRY and CDR2 SYGVKD. The CDR3 totals 14 residues.

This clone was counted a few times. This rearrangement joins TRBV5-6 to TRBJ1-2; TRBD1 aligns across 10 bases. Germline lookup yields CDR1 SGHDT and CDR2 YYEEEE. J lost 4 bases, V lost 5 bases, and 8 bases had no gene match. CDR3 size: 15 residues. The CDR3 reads CASRLPGQGFYGYTF. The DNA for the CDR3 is TGTGCCAGCAGGCTACCGGGACAGGGGTTCTATGGCTACACCTTC. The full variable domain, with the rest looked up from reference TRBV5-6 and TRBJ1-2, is DAGVTQSPTHLIKTRGQQVTLRCSPKSGHDTVSWYQQALGQGPQFIFQYYEEEERQRGNFPDRFSGHQFPNYSSELNVNALLLGDSALYLCASRLPGQGFYGYTFGSGTRLTVV.

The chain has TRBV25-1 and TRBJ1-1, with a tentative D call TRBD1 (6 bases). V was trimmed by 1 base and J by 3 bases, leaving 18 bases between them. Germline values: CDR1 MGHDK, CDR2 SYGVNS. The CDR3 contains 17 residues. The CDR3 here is CASSESGAGASHTEAFF. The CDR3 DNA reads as TGTGCCAGCAGTGAATCAGGGGCCGGGGCTTCACACACTGAAGCTTTCTTT.

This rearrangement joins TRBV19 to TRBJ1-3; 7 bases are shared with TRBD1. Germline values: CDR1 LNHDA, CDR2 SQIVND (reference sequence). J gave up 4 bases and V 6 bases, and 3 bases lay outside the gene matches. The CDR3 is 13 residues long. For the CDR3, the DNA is TGTGCCAGTAGGACAGGGCCAGGAAACACCATATATTTT. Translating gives CASRTGPGNTIYF.

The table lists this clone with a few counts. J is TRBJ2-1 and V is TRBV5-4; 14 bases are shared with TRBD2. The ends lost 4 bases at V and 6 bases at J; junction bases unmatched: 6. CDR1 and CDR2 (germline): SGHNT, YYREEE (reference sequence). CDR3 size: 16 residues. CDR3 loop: CASSRLAGGPGNEQFF. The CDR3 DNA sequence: TGTGCCAGCAGCCGACTAGCGGGGGGGCCAGGCAATGAGCAGTTCTTC.

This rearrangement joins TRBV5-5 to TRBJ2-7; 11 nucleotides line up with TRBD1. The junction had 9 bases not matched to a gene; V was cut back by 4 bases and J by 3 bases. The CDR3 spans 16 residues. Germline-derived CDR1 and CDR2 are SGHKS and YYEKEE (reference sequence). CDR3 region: CASSGTGGSNYYEQYF. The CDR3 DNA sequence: TGTGCCAGCAGCGGGACAGGGGGGTCCAACTACTACGAGCAGTACTTC.

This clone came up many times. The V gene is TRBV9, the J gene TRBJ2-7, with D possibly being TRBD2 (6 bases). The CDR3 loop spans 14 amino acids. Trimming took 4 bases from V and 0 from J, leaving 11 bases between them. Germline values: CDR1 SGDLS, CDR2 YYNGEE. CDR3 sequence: CASSPRTTSYEQYF. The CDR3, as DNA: TGTGCCAGCAGCCCAAGGACTACCTCCTACGAGCAGTACTTC.

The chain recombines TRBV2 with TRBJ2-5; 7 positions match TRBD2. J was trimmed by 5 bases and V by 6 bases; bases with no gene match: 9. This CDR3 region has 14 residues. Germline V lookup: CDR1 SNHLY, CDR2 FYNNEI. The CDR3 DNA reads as TGTGCCAGCAGAAGGGACTACCCCCGTGAGACCCAGTACTTC. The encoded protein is CASRRDYPRETQYF.

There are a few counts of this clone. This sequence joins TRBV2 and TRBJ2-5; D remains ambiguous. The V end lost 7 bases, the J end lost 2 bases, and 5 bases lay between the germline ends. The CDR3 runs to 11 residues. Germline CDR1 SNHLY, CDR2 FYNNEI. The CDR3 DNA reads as TGTGCCAGCAACGGGCAAGAGACCCAGTACTTC. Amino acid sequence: CASNGQETQYF.

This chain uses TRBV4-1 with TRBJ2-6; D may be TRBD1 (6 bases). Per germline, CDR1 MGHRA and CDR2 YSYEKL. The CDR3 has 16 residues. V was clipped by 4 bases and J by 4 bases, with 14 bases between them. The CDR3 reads CASSLLGGPGANVLTF. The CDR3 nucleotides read TGCGCCAGCAGCCTTTTAGGGGGTCCCGGGGCCAACGTCCTGACTTTC.

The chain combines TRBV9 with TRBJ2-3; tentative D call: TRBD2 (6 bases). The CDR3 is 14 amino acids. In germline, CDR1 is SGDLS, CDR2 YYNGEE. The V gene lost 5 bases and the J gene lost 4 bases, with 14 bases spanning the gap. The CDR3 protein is CASSAWEAADTQYF. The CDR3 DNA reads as TGTGCCAGCAGTGCTTGGGAGGCAGCAGATACGCAGTATTTT.

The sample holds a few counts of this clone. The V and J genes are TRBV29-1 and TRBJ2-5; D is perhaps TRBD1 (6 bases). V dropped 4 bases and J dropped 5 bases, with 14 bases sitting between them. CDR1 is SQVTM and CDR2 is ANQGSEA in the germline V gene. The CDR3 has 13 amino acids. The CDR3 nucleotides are TGCAGCGTTGCAACAGGGTTGGGGGAGACCCAGTACTTC. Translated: CSVATGLGETQYF. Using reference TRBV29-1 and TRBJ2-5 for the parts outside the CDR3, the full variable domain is SAVISQKPSRDICQRGTSLTIQCQVDSQVTMMFWYRQQPGQSLTLIATANQGSEATYESGFVIDKFPISRPNLTFSTLTVSNMSPEDSSIYLCSVATGLGETQYFGPGTRLLVL.

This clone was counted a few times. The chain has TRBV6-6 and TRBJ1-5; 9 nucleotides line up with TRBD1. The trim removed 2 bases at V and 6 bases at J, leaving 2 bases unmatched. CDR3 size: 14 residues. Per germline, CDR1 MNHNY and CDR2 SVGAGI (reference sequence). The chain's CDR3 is CASSYTGGGQPQHF. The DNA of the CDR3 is TGTGCCAGCAGTTACACAGGGGGCGGTCAGCCCCAGCATTTT.

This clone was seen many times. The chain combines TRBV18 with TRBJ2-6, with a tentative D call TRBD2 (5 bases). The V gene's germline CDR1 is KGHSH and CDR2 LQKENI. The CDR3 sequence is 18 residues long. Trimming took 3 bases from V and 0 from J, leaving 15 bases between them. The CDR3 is CASSPGSRAASGANVLTF. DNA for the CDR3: TGTGCCAGCTCACCTGGTTCCAGAGCGGCCTCTGGGGCCAACGTCCTGACTTTC.

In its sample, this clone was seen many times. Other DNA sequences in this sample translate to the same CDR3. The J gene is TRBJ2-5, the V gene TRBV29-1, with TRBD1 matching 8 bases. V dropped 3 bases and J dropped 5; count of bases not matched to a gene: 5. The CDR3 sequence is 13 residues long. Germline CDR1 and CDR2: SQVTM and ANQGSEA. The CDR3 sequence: CSVDRGRGETQYF. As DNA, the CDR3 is TGCAGCGTTGACAGGGGGCGCGGGGAGACCCAGTACTTC. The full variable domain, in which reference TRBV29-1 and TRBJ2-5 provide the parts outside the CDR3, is SAVISQKPSRDICQRGTSLTIQCQVDSQVTMMFWYRQQPGQSLTLIATANQGSEATYESGFVIDKFPISRPNLTFSTLTVSNMSPEDSSIYLCSVDRGRGETQYFGPGTRLLVL.

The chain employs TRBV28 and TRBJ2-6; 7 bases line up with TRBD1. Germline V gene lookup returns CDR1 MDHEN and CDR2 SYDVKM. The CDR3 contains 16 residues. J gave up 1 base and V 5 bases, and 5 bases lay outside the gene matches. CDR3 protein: CASSDHRGSGANVLTF. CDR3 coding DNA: TGTGCCAGCAGTGATCACAGGGGTTCTGGGGCCAACGTCCTGACTTTC.

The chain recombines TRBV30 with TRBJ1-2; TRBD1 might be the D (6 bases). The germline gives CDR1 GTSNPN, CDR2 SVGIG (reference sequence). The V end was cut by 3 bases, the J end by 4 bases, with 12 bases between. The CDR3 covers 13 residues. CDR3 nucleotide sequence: TGTGCCTGGAGAGACAGGAGGAGCTATGGCTACACCTTC. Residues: CAWRDRRSYGYTF. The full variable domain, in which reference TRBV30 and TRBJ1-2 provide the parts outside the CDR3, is SQTIHQWPATLVQPVGSPLSLECTVEGTSNPNLYWYRQAAGRGLQLLFYSVGIGQISSEVPQNLSASRPQDRQFILSSKKLLLSDSGFYLCAWRDRRSYGYTFGSGTRLTVV.

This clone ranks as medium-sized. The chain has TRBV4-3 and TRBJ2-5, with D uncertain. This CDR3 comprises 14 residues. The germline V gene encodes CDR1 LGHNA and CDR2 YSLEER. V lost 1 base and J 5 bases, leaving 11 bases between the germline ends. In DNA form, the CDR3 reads TGCGCCAGCAGCCAAGGATACACGAGGGAGACCCAGTACTTC. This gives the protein CASSQGYTRETQYF.

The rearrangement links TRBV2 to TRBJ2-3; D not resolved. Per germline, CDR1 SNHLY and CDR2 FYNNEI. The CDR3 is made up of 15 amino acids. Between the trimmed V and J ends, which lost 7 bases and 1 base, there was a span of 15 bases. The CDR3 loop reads CASTEVGFRTDTQYF. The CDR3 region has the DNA TGTGCCAGCACTGAGGTCGGTTTCCGCACAGATACGCAGTATTTT.

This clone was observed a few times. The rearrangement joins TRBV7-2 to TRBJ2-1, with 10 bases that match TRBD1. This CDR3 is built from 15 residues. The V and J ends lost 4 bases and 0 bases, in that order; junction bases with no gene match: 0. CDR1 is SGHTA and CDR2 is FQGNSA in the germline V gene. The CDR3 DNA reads TGTGCCAGCAGCTGGACAGGGGGCTCCTACAATGAGCAGTTCTTC. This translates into CASSWTGGSYNEQFF.

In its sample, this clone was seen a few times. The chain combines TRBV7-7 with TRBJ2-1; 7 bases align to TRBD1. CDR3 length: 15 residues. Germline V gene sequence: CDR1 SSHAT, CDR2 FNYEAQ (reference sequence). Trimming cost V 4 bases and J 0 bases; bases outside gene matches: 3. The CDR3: CASSSTGSSYNEQFF. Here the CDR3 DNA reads TGTGCCAGCAGCTCGACAGGGAGCTCCTACAATGAGCAGTTCTTC.

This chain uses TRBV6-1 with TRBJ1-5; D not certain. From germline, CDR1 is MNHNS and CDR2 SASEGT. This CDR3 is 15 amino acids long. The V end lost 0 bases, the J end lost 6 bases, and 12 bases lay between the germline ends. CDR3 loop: CASSEALYGSQPQHF. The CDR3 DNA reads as TGTGCCAGCAGTGAAGCTCTTTATGGTAGTCAGCCCCAGCATTTT.

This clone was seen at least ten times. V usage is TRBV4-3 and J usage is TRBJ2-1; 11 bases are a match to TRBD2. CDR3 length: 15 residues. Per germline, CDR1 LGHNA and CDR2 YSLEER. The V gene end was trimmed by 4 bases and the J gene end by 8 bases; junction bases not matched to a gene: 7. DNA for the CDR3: TGCGCCAGCAGCCCGGGACTAGCGGAATTCTATGAGCAGTTCTTC. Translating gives CASSPGLAEFYEQFF.

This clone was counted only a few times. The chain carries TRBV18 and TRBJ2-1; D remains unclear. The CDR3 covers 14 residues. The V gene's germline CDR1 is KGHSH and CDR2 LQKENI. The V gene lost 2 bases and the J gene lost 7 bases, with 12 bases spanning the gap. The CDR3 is CASSPDYSTNEQFF. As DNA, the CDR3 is TGTGCCAGCTCACCAGATTACAGTACAAATGAGCAGTTCTTC.

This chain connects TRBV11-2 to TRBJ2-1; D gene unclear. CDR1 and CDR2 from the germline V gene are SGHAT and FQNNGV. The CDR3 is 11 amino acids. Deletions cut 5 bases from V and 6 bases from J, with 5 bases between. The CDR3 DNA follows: TGTGCCAGCAGCCCCCTCAATGAGCAGTTCTTC. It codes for CASSPLNEQFF.

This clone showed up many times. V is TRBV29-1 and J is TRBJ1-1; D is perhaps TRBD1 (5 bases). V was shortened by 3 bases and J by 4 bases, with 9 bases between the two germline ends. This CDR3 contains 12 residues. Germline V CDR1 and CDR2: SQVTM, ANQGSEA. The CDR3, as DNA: TGCAGCGTTGACCAGGGAACCACTGAAGCTTTCTTT. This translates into CSVDQGTTEAFF.

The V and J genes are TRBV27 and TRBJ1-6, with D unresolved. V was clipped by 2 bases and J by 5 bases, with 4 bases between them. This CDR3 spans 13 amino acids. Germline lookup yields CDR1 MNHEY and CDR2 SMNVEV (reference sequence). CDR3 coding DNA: TGTGCCAGCAGTTTAAAGCATAATTCACCCCTCCACTTT. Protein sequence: CASSLKHNSPLHF.

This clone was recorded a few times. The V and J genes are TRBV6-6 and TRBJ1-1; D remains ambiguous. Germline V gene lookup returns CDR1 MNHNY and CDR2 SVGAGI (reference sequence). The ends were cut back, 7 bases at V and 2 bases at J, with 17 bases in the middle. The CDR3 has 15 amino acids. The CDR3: CASKKGQSGNTEAFF. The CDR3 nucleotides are TGTGCCAGCAAAAAGGGTCAGTCGGGAAACACTGAAGCTTTCTTT.

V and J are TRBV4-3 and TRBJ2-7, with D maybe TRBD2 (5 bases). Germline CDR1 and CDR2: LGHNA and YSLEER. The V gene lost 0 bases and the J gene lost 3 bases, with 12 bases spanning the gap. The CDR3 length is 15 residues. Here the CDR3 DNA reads TGCGCCAGCAGCCAAGATCGAATAGGGAGCTACGAGCAGTACTTC. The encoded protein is CASSQDRIGSYEQYF.

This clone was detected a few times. CDR3 nucleotide sequence: TGTGCCAGCAGCCAAGGACTAGCGGGGGCCTACGAGCAGTACTTC. It codes for CASSQGLAGAYEQYF. V gene TRBV4-2 combines with J gene TRBJ2-7; 12 bases are shared with TRBD2. The CDR3 consists of 15 residues. Germline trimming cut 1 base from V and 2 bases from J; bases unmatched to any gene: 0. The germline V gene encodes CDR1 LGHNA and CDR2 YNFKEQ.

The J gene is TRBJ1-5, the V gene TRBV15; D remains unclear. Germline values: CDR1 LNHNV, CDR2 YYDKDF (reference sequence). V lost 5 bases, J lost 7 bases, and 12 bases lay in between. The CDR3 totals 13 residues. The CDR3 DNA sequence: TGTGCCACCAGCGGCCGCGGGTTCCAGCCCCAGCATTTT. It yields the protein CATSGRGFQPQHF.